A selection of T cell receptor beta chains follows, all from one sample in a study of cytomegalovirus exposure and HLA in healthy donors. The data were produced by immunoSEQ multiplex PCR, yet TCRdb's version contains in-frame clones alone and is incomplete. The sample shows around 180,000 clones, approximately 88% of them seen only once. What was sequenced was PBMCs. The receptors shown here come from a boy aged 2 to 10 in good health and CMV-seronegative. The CDR3 runs from the conserved cysteine through the conserved F or W.

J,V,CDR3
TRBJ1-1,TRBV6-5,CASSYSQGAEAFF
TRBJ2-1,TRBV7-6,CASSDWDRGHNEQFF
TRBJ2-7,TRBV30,CAWSPRSGSSYEQYF
TRBJ2-3,TRBV6-6,CASSPRPGGASDTQYF
TRBJ1-2,TRBV30,CAWIQDYGYTF
TRBJ1-1,TRBV6-5,CASSYRTRGTEAFF
TRBJ1-1,TRBV9,CASSVGSNNEAFF
TRBJ2-5,TRBV5-4,CASSLDGSGKETQYF
TRBJ1-1,TRBV18,CASSTSGGYTEAFF
TRBJ1-1,TRBV4-3,CASSQDIGMNTEAFF
TRBJ2-1,TRBV19,CASSQRERSYNEQFF
TRBJ1-2,TRBV7-8,CASSAGQGWGYTF
TRBJ1-1,TRBV5-1,CASSFGQGSLVEAFF
TRBJ2-1,TRBV5-6,CASSFTGGSRNEQFF
TRBJ2-1,TRBV28,CASSSITSGGAGSYNEQFF
TRBJ1-1,TRBV5-6,CASRPQGAVTEAFF
TRBJ2-1,TRBV19,CASSIAGITYNEQFF
TRBJ2-5,TRBV7-9,CASSLVKQSQETQYF
TRBJ2-5,TRBV7-6,CASSRRPLQETQYF
TRBJ1-1,TRBV7-9,CASSLQGTYTEAFF
TRBJ1-1,TRBV5-4,CASSLGSGTEAFF
TRBJ2-6,TRBV7-8,CASSLGTGRSGANVLTF
TRBJ1-2,TRBV7-9,CASSMAGSDGYTF
TRBJ2-1,TRBV7-2,CASSPRGGQGIGDEQFF
TRBJ2-7,TRBV6-5,CASSPGTSGRNEQYF
TRBJ2-1,TRBV30,CAWSRDRVYNEQFF
TRBJ1-2,TRBV19,CASNPKDYYGYTF
TRBJ2-1,TRBV11-2,CASSYQAGGAGNEQFF
TRBJ1-1,TRBV28,CASSWGGNENTEAFF
TRBJ1-2,TRBV19,CASTLQGTNYGYTF
TRBJ1-1,TRBV5-1,CASSSDPTGRVTEAFF
TRBJ2-7,TRBV11-2,CASSPLTGGLGSEQYF
TRBJ1-2,TRBV7-9,CAISGTGFGGYTF
TRBJ1-2,TRBV11-2,CASSFSVGARDYGYTF
TRBJ2-3,TRBV11-1,CASSLEQGHRQYF
TRBJ1-1,TRBV27,CASSPIRVIRNTEAFF
TRBJ2-7,TRBV15,CPRGGPYEQYF
TRBJ1-2,TRBV5-4,CASGRGADGYTF
TRBJ1-1,TRBV6-1,CASKETGAMNTEAFF
TRBJ2-7,TRBV6-1,CASSEQGGNAYEQYF
TRBJ2-1,TRBV7-6,CASSLDDRSSYNEQFF
TRBJ2-2,TRBV9,CASSEREGPTGELFF